One and the same sample provided the 9 T cell receptor beta chains below, sequenced in a study of blood T cells in healthy people across ages. The authors ran a second PCR of roughly 6 to 12 cycles using a sample-barcoded 5' primer and a J-beta primer mix. TCRdb used MiXCR to reprocess the 5' RACE reads, holding one entry per CDR3 protein. The profile covers approximately 1,100,000 distinct CDR3 sequences, with roughly 45% appearing a single time and approximately 20% taken by the ten largest. The specimen sequenced was blood. Receptors were obtained from a woman aged 60-70 years in good health.

This sequence joins TRBV27 and TRBJ2-1, with D perhaps TRBD1 (6 bases). The DNA end is a closer match to TRBJ2-7, so the J assignment may be wrong. The CDR3 is made up of 15 amino acids. Germline CDR1 and CDR2: MNHEY and SMNVEV (reference sequence). Here the CDR3 DNA reads TGTGCCAGCAGTTTACAGGGTGGGGGCTACAATGAGCAGTACTTC. Its protein product is CASSLQGGGYNEQYF.

The gene calls are TRBV30 and TRBJ1-2, with no clear D. The CDR3 covers 14 residues. Trimming took 4 bases from V and 1 from J, leaving 13 bases between them. The germline V gene encodes CDR1 GTSNPN and CDR2 SVGIG (reference sequence). The CDR3 sequence is CAWIGDGSNYGYTF. The CDR3 DNA sequence: TGTGCCTGGATTGGGGATGGGAGTAACTATGGCTACACCTTC.

This clonotype was found many times. The chain is built from TRBV7-2 and TRBJ2-5; 9 nucleotides line up with TRBD2. CDR3 size: 15 residues. CDR1 is SGHTA and CDR2 is FQGNSA in the germline V gene. J was trimmed by 4 bases and V by 1 base; bases with no gene match: 4. The CDR3 reads CASSLGGRAGETQYF. The CDR3 region has the DNA TGTGCCAGCAGCTTAGGCGGGAGGGCCGGAGAGACCCAGTACTTC.

This clonotype was picked up many times. The chain uses TRBV28 and TRBJ2-7; 8 bases fit TRBD2. CDR1 is MDHEN and CDR2 is SYDVKM in the germline V gene. This CDR3 has 15 residues. With V trimmed by 1 base and J by 2 bases, 4 bases remained unmatched. CDR3 in DNA: TGTGCCAGCAGTTTATCCGCGGGAGGCCCCTACGAGCAGTACTTC. Translated, it gives CASSLSAGGPYEQYF.

The rearrangement links TRBV3-1 to TRBJ2-7; the D is unclear. The V end was cut by 4 bases, the J end by 5 bases, with 18 bases between. CDR3 length: 15 amino acids. Germline values: CDR1 LGHDT, CDR2 YNNKEL (reference sequence). The CDR3 sequence is CASSPAKVFSHEQYF. The DNA for the CDR3 is TGTGCCAGCAGCCCGGCGAAGGTCTTTTCGCACGAGCAGTACTTC.

The chain recombines TRBV12-3 or TRBV12-4 with TRBJ2-3; possible D gene TRBD2, 5 bases. Trimming cost V 3 bases and J 3 bases, with 19 bases left between them. The CDR3 extends over 17 amino acids. The CDR3 DNA is TGTGCCAGCAGTTTGCTCTATCGGGGAATTGGGACAGATACGCAGTATTTT. The encoded protein is CASSLLYRGIGTDTQYF.

The chain joins TRBV4-1 to TRBJ2-1; D gene ambiguous. Germline lookup yields CDR1 MGHRA and CDR2 YSYEKL. The CDR3 loop spans 15 amino acids. V was shortened by 3 bases and J by 5 bases, with 14 bases between the two germline ends. CDR3 nucleotides: TGCGCCAGCAGCCATTCTCGAGGACCCAACAATGAGCAGTTCTTC. Protein product: CASSHSRGPNNEQFF.

This chain joins TRBV7-2 and TRBJ2-3; TRBD2 aligns across 14 bases. V gave up 4 bases and J gave up 2 bases; unmatched junction bases: 5. Germline CDR1 is SGHTA and CDR2 is FQGNSA. The CDR3 consists of 17 residues. CDR3 protein: CASSSGLAGGATDTQYF. CDR3 coding DNA: TGTGCCAGCAGCTCCGGACTAGCGGGAGGAGCCACAGATACGCAGTATTTT.

This clonotype was seen at least ten times. This chain uses TRBV12-3 or TRBV12-4 with TRBJ2-3; perhaps TRBD2 as D (6 bases). V dropped 4 bases and J dropped 0 bases, with 11 bases sitting between them. CDR3 length: 15 residues. In nucleotides, the CDR3 is TGTGCCAGCAGTTCTAGCGTTCCTAGCACAGATACGCAGTATTTT. Its protein product is CASSSSVPSTDTQYF.